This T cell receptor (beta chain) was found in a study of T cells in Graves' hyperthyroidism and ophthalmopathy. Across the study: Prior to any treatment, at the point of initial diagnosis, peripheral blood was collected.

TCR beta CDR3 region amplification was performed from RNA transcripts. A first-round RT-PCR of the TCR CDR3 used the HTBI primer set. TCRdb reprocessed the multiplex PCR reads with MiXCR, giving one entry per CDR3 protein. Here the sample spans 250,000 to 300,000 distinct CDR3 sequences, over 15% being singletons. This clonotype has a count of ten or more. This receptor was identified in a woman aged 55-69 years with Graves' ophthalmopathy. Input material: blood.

CDR3 sequence reads: CASSRSGISTDTQYF. As DNA, the CDR3 is TGTGCCAGCAGCCGAAGCGGGATTAGCACAGATACGCAGTATTTT. The V call is TRBV11-2, the J call TRBJ2-3, with 7 nucleotides matching TRBD2. Germline V gene sequence: CDR1 SGHAT, CDR2 FQNNGV. CDR3 length: 15 amino acids. V was pared by 5 bases and J by 0 bases, with 5 bases of the junction left unmatched.